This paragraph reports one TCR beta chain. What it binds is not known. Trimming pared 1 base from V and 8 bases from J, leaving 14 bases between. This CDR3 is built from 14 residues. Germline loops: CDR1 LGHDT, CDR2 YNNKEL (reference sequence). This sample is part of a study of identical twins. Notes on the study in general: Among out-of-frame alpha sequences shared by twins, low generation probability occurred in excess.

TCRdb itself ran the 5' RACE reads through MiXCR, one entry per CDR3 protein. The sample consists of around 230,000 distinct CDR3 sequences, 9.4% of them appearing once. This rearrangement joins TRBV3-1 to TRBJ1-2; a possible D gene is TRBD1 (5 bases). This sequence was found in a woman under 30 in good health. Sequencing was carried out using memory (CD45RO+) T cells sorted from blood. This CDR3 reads CASSQVDNEKGYTF. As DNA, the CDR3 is TGTGCCAGCAGCCAAGTGGACAATGAGAAGGGCTACACCTTC. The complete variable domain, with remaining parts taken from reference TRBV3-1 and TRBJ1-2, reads DTAVSQTPKYLVTQMGNDKSIKCEQNLGHDTMYWYKQDSKKFLKIMFSYNNKELIINETVPNRFSPKSPDKAHLNLHINSLELGDSAVYFCASSQVDNEKGYTFGSGTRLTVV.